Each of the 18 T cell receptor beta chains below was sequenced from the same sample in a study of blood T cell repertoires in COVID-19 (dated by TCRdb to 2019 to 2021). The library was prepared using the immunoSEQ multiplex PCR assay. TCRdb took this table from immuneACCESS and kept in-frame rearrangements with V and J called. Such tables lack part of the clones; where checked against another copy, unresolved V genes explain under half of the gap, and the rest is unexplained. The sample contains roughly 290,000 clones, about 83% of them found a single time. The biggest ten clones account for over 6% of the sample. The specimen sequenced was PBMCs or T cells enriched from blood (not recorded which). The receptors were sampled from a woman in her 40s who had recovered from COVID-19.

This clone was seen once. This chain connects TRBV7-9 to TRBJ2-7; 9 nucleotides match TRBD2. The CDR3 contains 15 residues. Germline-derived CDR1 and CDR2 are SEHNR and FQNEAQ (reference sequence). Trimming took 3 bases from V and 2 from J; bases not matched to a gene: 5. The CDR3 reads CASSFAGGPPYEQYF. The DNA for the CDR3 is TGTGCCAGCAGCTTTGCGGGAGGGCCGCCCTACGAGCAGTACTTC. The entire variable domain, with the rest obtained from reference TRBV7-9 and TRBJ2-7, is as follows: DTGVSQNPRHKITKRGQNVTFRCDPISEHNRLYWYRQTLGQGPEFLTYFQNEAQLEKSRLLSDRFSAERPKGSFSTLEIQRTEQGDSAMYLCASSFAGGPPYEQYFGPGTRLTVT.

The V call is TRBV19, the J call TRBJ1-5, with 7 bases lining up with TRBD1. The CDR3 length is 16 residues. The J segment lost 0 bases and the V segment lost 5 bases, leaving 7 bases of the junction unmatched. Germline CDR1 LNHDA, CDR2 SQIVND (reference sequence). Here the CDR3 reads CASSGTGAPSNQPQHF. The DNA of the CDR3 is TGTGCCAGTAGTGGAACAGGGGCTCCTAGCAATCAGCCCCAGCATTTT.

The chain combines TRBV19 with TRBJ1-1; D remains unclear. Germline lookup yields CDR1 LNHDA and CDR2 SQIVND (reference sequence). CDR3 length equals 13 residues. V was cut by 3 bases and J by 5 bases, with 10 bases left in between. Here the CDR3 reads CASSIVRETEAFF. The CDR3 DNA reads TGTGCCAGTAGTATTGTACGCGAAACTGAAGCTTTCTTT.

V gene TRBV19 combines with J gene TRBJ1-2; D remains unclear. CDR1 LNHDA and CDR2 SQIVND come from the germline V gene (reference sequence). The V end lost 5 bases, the J end lost 5 bases, and 21 bases lay between the germline ends. This CDR3 is built from 16 residues. This chain's CDR3 is CASSSPGLGNNYGYTF. DNA for the CDR3: TGTGCCAGTAGTTCCCCGGGGTTGGGGAATAATTATGGCTACACCTTC.

The CDR3 DNA reads TGTGCCAGCAGTGAATCCGCTCCCGGGACAGCCGAAGAGACCCAGTACTTC. Translating it yields CASSESAPGTAEETQYF. The chain links TRBV6-1 to TRBJ2-5, with 7 nucleotides matching TRBD1. The CDR3 runs to 17 residues. V was pared by 2 bases and J by 3 bases, with 12 bases of the junction left unmatched. CDR1 is MNHNS, CDR2 SASEGT, per germline.

V usage is TRBV9 and J usage is TRBJ2-5, with D tentatively TRBD2 (6 bases). The CDR3 extends over 14 amino acids. Germline loops: CDR1 SGDLS, CDR2 YYNGEE. Trimming pared 3 bases from V and 4 bases from J, leaving 13 bases between. As DNA, the CDR3 is TGTGCCAGCAGCGGGGGGTCGGGGGTAGAGACCCAGTACTTC. Amino acid sequence: CASSGGSGVETQYF.

The chain couples TRBV27 to TRBJ2-7; 12 bases fit TRBD2. V lost 2 bases, J lost 5 bases, and 7 bases stayed unmatched. Germline loops: CDR1 MNHEY, CDR2 SMNVEV (reference sequence). The CDR3 consists of 16 residues. The CDR3 nucleotides read TGTGCCAGCAGTTTAGCTAGCGGGAGGGCCGGCCACGAGCAGTACTTC. Translating it yields CASSLASGRAGHEQYF.

V gene TRBV5-4 combines with J gene TRBJ2-3; TRBD1 aligns across 8 bases. V shed 5 bases, J shed 1 base, and the junction held 0 bases outside the gene matches. This CDR3 has 13 residues. Germline V gives CDR1 SGHNT, CDR2 YYREEE (reference sequence). The CDR3 DNA sequence: TGTGCCAGCAGGGGACAGGGCACAGATACGCAGTATTTT. Encoded protein: CASRGQGTDTQYF.

The rearrangement joins TRBV11-2 to TRBJ2-1; 9 nucleotides match TRBD2. CDR3 length: 14 amino acids. V lost 4 bases and J lost 6; bases outside the gene matches: 4. Germline V gene lookup returns CDR1 SGHAT and CDR2 FQNNGV. The CDR3 region has the DNA TGTGCCAGCAGCTGGCGGGAGGGCGGCAATGAGCAGTTCTTC. Amino acid sequence: CASSWREGGNEQFF.

The chain employs TRBV3-1 (or the pseudogene TRBV3-2) and TRBJ2-3; the D gene is possibly TRBD1 (6 bases). V shed 2 bases and J shed 2 bases, with 8 bases lying between them. Germline loops: CDR1 LGHDT, CDR2 YNNKEL (reference sequence). The CDR3 has 14 amino acids. The CDR3 coding sequence is TGTGCCAGCAGCCAAAGGACAGACACAGATACGCAGTATTTT. Its protein is CASSQRTDTDTQYF.

The V call is TRBV27, the J call TRBJ2-7, with TRBD2 matching 7 bases. Trimming took 4 bases from V and 7 from J; bases not matched to a gene: 13. In germline, CDR1 is MNHEY, CDR2 SMNVEV (reference sequence). The CDR3 is made up of 15 amino acids. CDR3 sequence (DNA): TGTGCCAGCAGTTCTCTATCTAGCGGCCTACGAGAGCAGTACTTC. Translation: CASSSLSSGLREQYF.

V and J are TRBV5-4 and TRBJ2-1, with a weak D call TRBD2 (5 bases). This CDR3 spans 16 amino acids. Germline assignment: CDR1 SGHNT and CDR2 YYREEE (reference sequence). Trimming stripped 1 base from V and 1 base from J, with 12 bases between. CDR3 sequence reads: CASSLSLDSSYNEQFF. CDR3 bases: TGTGCCAGCAGCTTGAGCCTGGACTCGTCCTACAATGAGCAGTTCTTC.

This clone was seen only once. The rearrangement joins TRBV5-1 to TRBJ2-5, with 10 bases fitting TRBD2. J lost 5 bases, V lost 2 bases, and 6 bases had no gene match. The CDR3 length is 15 residues. Per germline, CDR1 SGHRS and CDR2 YFSETQ. The CDR3 DNA sequence: TGCGCCAGCAGCTTCTTCTTAGCGGGAGGCGAGACCCAGTACTTC. This translates into CASSFFLAGGETQYF. Full variable domain (remainder filled in from reference TRBV5-1 and TRBJ2-5): KAGVTQTPRYLIKTRGQQVTLSCSPISGHRSVSWYQQTPGQGLQFLFEYFSETQRNKGNFPGRFSGRQFSNSRSEMNVSTLELGDSALYLCASSFFLAGGETQYFGPGTRLLVL.

The chain employs TRBV6-5 and TRBJ2-7; 8 bases map to TRBD2. CDR1 is MNHEY, CDR2 SVGAGI, per germline. The CDR3 runs to 15 residues. With V trimmed by 4 bases and J by 1 base, 6 bases remained unmatched. The DNA of the CDR3 is TGTGCCAGCAGTTCTAGAAGCGGGAGTTCCTACGAGCAGTACTTC. Its protein product is CASSSRSGSSYEQYF.

The rearrangement joins TRBV9 to TRBJ1-2; the match to TRBD1 covers 10 bases. The CDR3 spans 13 residues. Germline V gene data show CDR1 as SGDLS and CDR2 as YYNGEE. Trimming removed 10 bases from V and 6 bases from J; junction bases left unmatched: 9. The CDR3 sequence is CASATGGGNGYTF. The DNA of the CDR3 is TGTGCCTCGGCGACAGGGGGCGGGAATGGCTACACCTTC.

This rearrangement joins TRBV19 to TRBJ2-7, with 9 bases aligning to TRBD2. The V gene's germline CDR1 is LNHDA and CDR2 SQIVND (reference sequence). V was pared by 2 bases and J by 4 bases, with 0 bases of the junction left unmatched. This CDR3 contains 13 residues. CDR3 residues: CASSITSGYEQYF. The CDR3 coding sequence is TGTGCCAGTAGTATAACTAGCGGGTACGAGCAGTACTTC.

This clone was counted between two and nine times. This chain links TRBV9 with TRBJ2-3; 8 nucleotides match TRBD2. Germline-derived CDR1 and CDR2 are SGDLS and YYNGEE. Trimming at V came to 0 bases and at J to 4 bases, leaving 7 bases not matched to a gene. CDR3 length: 16 residues. The CDR3 spells CASSVGASGSADTQYF. As DNA, the CDR3 is TGTGCCAGCAGCGTAGGGGCCAGCGGGAGCGCAGATACGCAGTATTTT.

The chain combines TRBV29-1 with TRBJ1-1, with TRBD1 as a possible D gene (5 bases). V shed 4 bases and J shed 8 bases, with 14 bases lying between them. This CDR3 contains 12 residues. CDR1 and CDR2 (germline): SQVTM, ANQGSEA. DNA of the CDR3: TGCAGCGTTGGCGGGGCTCGAAGCGAAGCTTTCTTT. This encodes CSVGGARSEAFF. Combining the CDR3 with reference TRBV29-1 and TRBJ1-1 gives the whole variable domain SAVISQKPSRDICQRGTSLTIQCQVDSQVTMMFWYRQQPGQSLTLIATANQGSEATYESGFVIDKFPISRPNLTFSTLTVSNMSPEDSSIYLCSVGGARSEAFFGQGTRLTVV.